These 7 T cell receptor beta chains were all obtained from the same sample, sequenced in a study of beta chain features in type 1 diabetes. Study-wide points: Across all four CD4+ subsets, people with type 1 diabetes showed modestly shorter TCRB CDR3s.

These receptors have no identified antigens. Isolated RNA was reverse transcribed in full, so expressed TCRB transcripts were sequenced. Sequencing was performed with immunoSEQ multiplex PCR; in TCRdb, only in-frame clones are kept and a portion is missing. The sample has about 660,000 clones; roughly an eighth are singletons. Sequenced sample: naive CD4+ T cells from blood. Receptor source: a young man with type 1 diabetes.

The chain employs TRBV7-3 and TRBJ2-6; the match to TRBD1 covers 8 bases. The junction had 20 bases not matched to a gene; V was cut back by 5 bases and J by 5 bases. CDR3 size: 20 residues. Germline V lookup: CDR1 SGHTA, CDR2 FQGTGA. The CDR3 protein is CASSPRPGQGAPRRANVLTF. The CDR3 coding sequence is TGTGCCAGCAGCCCGCGACCAGGGCAGGGGGCCCCTCGCCGGGCCAACGTCCTGACTTTC. Drawing the rest from reference TRBV7-3 and TRBJ2-6, the complete variable domain is GAGVSQTPSNKVTEKGKYVELRCDPISGHTALYWYRQSLGQGPEFLIYFQGTGAADDSGLPNDRFFAVRPEGSVSTLKIQRTERGDSAVYLCASSPRPGQGAPRRANVLTFGAGSRLTVL.

This clone was detected a few times. Additional DNA sequences in this sample encode the identical CDR3. The V gene is TRBV5-1, the J gene TRBJ2-7; no reliable D call. V shed 0 bases and J shed 4 bases, with 5 bases lying between them. Germline CDR1 is SGHRS and CDR2 is YFSETQ. This CDR3 spans 12 amino acids. CDR3 region: CASSLGGYEQYF. CDR3 bases: TGCGCCAGCAGCTTGGGCGGTTACGAGCAGTACTTC.

Regarding this clone: Other DNA variants within this sample encode the same CDR3. V and J are TRBV6-5 and TRBJ2-7, with D hard to call. This CDR3 has 13 amino acids. Germline V gene data show CDR1 as MNHEY and CDR2 as SVGAGI. Trimming took 2 bases from V and 1 from J, leaving 6 bases between them. The CDR3 reads CASSYGPSYEQYF. The CDR3, as DNA: TGTGCCAGCAGTTACGGACCTTCCTACGAGCAGTACTTC.

In this sample, this clone turned up a few times. The genes are TRBV7-2 and TRBJ1-4; 11 bases are a match to TRBD1. Looked up from germline, CDR1 is SGHTA and CDR2 is FQGNSA. Trimming took 5 bases from V and 6 from J; bases not matched to a gene: 2. This CDR3 has 14 amino acids. The CDR3 here is CASSADRGHEKLFF. In DNA, the CDR3 is TGTGCCAGCAGCGCGGACAGGGGGCATGAAAAACTGTTTTTT.

The chain links TRBV5-1 to TRBJ2-1; 7 positions agree with TRBD1. Trimming removed 4 bases from V and 3 bases from J; junction bases left unmatched: 4. This CDR3 contains 14 residues. CDR1 and CDR2 (germline): SGHRS, YFSETQ. CDR3 nucleotides: TGCGCCAGCAGCAACGGGGACAGCTACAATGAGCAGTTCTTC. Translating gives CASSNGDSYNEQFF.

V is TRBV5-1 and J is TRBJ2-3; 8 nucleotides agree with TRBD2. Trimming removed 4 bases from V and 4 bases from J; junction bases left unmatched: 11. CDR3 length equals 16 residues. Germline V gives CDR1 SGHRS, CDR2 YFSETQ. CDR3: CASSPGTAGGPDTQYF. CDR3 nucleotide sequence: TGCGCCAGCAGCCCCGGGACGGCGGGAGGCCCAGATACGCAGTATTTT.

The chain couples TRBV6-6 to TRBJ1-1; D uncertain. Trimming pared 7 bases from V and 2 bases from J, leaving 11 bases between. From germline, CDR1 is MNHNY and CDR2 SVGAGI (reference sequence). This CDR3 contains 13 residues. CDR3 coding DNA: TGTGCCAGCACGGAGCAGACCAACACTGAAGCTTTCTTT. This translates into CASTEQTNTEAFF.